These 8 T cell receptor beta chains originate from one sample sequenced in a study of blood T cell repertoires in COVID-19. Measured with immunoSEQ multiplex PCR; TCRdb has only the in-frame clones, and not every one. This table has roughly 18,000 clones, about nine tenths appearing once. Sequencing input: peripheral blood. The receptors shown here come from a human donor in a cohort sampled during active COVID-19.

On this clone: Other DNA sequences in the sample encode the same CDR3. The V call is TRBV12-3 or TRBV12-4, the J call TRBJ1-1; 7 nucleotides agree with TRBD1. CDR3 length equals 13 residues. V trimming: 4 bases; J trimming: 4 bases; junction bases outside the gene matches: 3. In nucleotides, the CDR3 is TGTGCCAGCAGTTCCACAGGGGTCACTGAAGCTTTCTTT. Translated: CASSSTGVTEAFF.

J is TRBJ2-3 and V is TRBV5-5, with 11 bases lining up with TRBD1. This CDR3 has 17 amino acids. Trimming took 0 bases from V and 2 from J; bases not matched to a gene: 5. CDR1 is SGHKS and CDR2 is YYEKEE in the germline V gene (reference sequence). Here the CDR3 reads CASSLAGTGGNTDTQYF. The CDR3 DNA reads TGTGCCAGCAGCTTGGCCGGGACAGGGGGAAACACAGATACGCAGTATTTT.

The chain combines TRBV5-8 with TRBJ2-3; TRBD2 aligns across 7 bases. The germline V gene encodes CDR1 SGHTS and CDR2 YDEGEE. The length of the CDR3 is 14 residues. With 3 bases clipped from V and 2 bases from J, the junction kept 3 bases outside the gene matches. The CDR3 region is CASSYGTNTDTQYF. CDR3 nucleotides: TGTGCCAGCAGCTACGGGACTAACACAGATACGCAGTATTTT.

This chain joins TRBV7-9 and TRBJ2-1; 7 bases fit TRBD2. The CDR3 has 14 amino acids. The germline V gene has CDR1 SEHNR and CDR2 FQNEAQ (reference sequence). V shed 4 bases, J shed 11 bases, and the junction held 11 bases outside the gene matches. CDR3: CASSSLRGGPKQFF. CDR3 in DNA: TGTGCCAGCAGCTCCCTCCGGGGAGGGCCTAAGCAGTTCTTC.

V is TRBV12-3 or TRBV12-4 and J is TRBJ1-2, with TRBD1 matching 8 bases. With V trimmed by 5 bases and J by 8 bases, 4 bases remained unmatched. This CDR3 has 12 amino acids. In DNA form, the CDR3 reads TGTGCCAGCAGTCCTGACAGGGGCGGCTACACCTTC. Amino acids: CASSPDRGGYTF.

This chain uses TRBV10-3 with TRBJ2-5; 12 positions agree with TRBD2. V trimming: 5 bases; J trimming: 5 bases; junction bases outside the gene matches: 9. CDR1 and CDR2 (germline): ENHRY, SYGVKD. This CDR3 comprises 16 residues. CDR3 sequence: CAISITTSGSAETQYF. CDR3 DNA sequence: TGTGCCATCAGTATAACGACTAGCGGGAGTGCGGAGACCCAGTACTTC.

This chain links TRBV5-8 with TRBJ2-3; TRBD1 might be the D (6 bases). This CDR3 spans 15 amino acids. The germline V gene has CDR1 SGHTS and CDR2 YDEGEE. The V gene lost 1 base and the J gene lost 2 bases, with 11 bases spanning the gap. The CDR3 sequence is CASSLNDRYTDTQYF. CDR3 nucleotide sequence: TGTGCCAGCAGCTTGAACGACAGGTACACAGATACGCAGTATTTT. Combining the CDR3 with reference TRBV5-8 and TRBJ2-3 gives the whole variable domain EAGVTQSPTHLIKTRGQQATLRCSPISGHTSVYWYQQALGLGLQFLLWYDEGEERNRGNFPPRFSGRQFPNYSSELNVNALELEDSALYLCASSLNDRYTDTQYFGPGTRLTVL.

The chain joins TRBV5-1 to TRBJ2-5, with a weak D call TRBD2 (6 bases). Germline assignment: CDR1 SGHRS and CDR2 YFSETQ. Between the trimmed V and J ends, which lost 1 base and 2 bases, there was a span of 9 bases. The CDR3 contains 14 residues. The CDR3 here is CASSLSAGQETQYF. The DNA for the CDR3 is TGCGCCAGCAGCTTGTCGGCGGGACAAGAGACCCAGTACTTC.